The entry that follows covers one T cell receptor beta chain sequence. Its antigen is unknown. Trimming stripped 6 bases from V and 4 bases from J, with 18 bases between. CDR1 is MNHEY, CDR2 SVGAGI, per germline. The CDR3 sequence is 15 residues long. Sequencing used immunoSEQ multiplex PCR; TCRdb keeps in-frame clones, though not all of them. This repertoire shows around 30,000 clones, approximately 86% found once; its top ten account for about 1%. This entry belongs to a study of monozygotic twins with cystic fibrosis. Study context: Libraries were built from around 2.8 micrograms of fragmented DNA using about 16 PCR cycles. Findings of the study overall: In this small cohort, shared CDR3 numbers showed no association with age, concordance or disease severity. Nucleotide-identical clonotype sharing was significantly higher within monozygotic CF twin pairs than between unrelated CF individuals.

The receptor was isolated from a girl aged 2 to 10 with cystic fibrosis. Sequencing input: blood. This chain joins TRBV6-5 and TRBJ1-2, with TRBD1 as a possible D gene (6 bases). This chain's CDR3 is CASRNQGQRVYGYTF. The CDR3 coding sequence is TGTGCCAGCAGAAACCAAGGACAGAGAGTCTATGGCTACACCTTC.